What follows is one T cell receptor beta chain and its context. Antigen: not known. Profiled with immunoSEQ multiplex PCR; TCRdb holds only in-frame clones, not every one. The sample contains over 2 million clones, 85% to 95% of which appear only once. This sample was taken from a study of shared clonotypes between healthy human individuals. Whole-study context: Each donor's CD4 naive and CD4 memory cells filled three plates apiece, CD8 naive two, and CD8 memory one. General study results and limits: The authors expected sequencing depth to affect clonotype sharing among donors.

The CDR3 length is 15 residues. Germline V gives CDR1 LNHDA, CDR2 SQIVND (reference sequence). Unmatched junction bases numbered 7, after V lost 8 bases and J lost 0 bases. The origin of this receptor is a man between 18 and 29 years old in good health. The V call is TRBV19, the J call TRBJ1-5; 7 nucleotides match TRBD1. Specimen: naive CD4+ T cells sorted from blood. Sample subset: CD45RA+ positively selected. The CDR3 is CASGDSSYSNQPQHF. The CDR3 bases are TGTGCCAGTGGGGACAGCTCTTATAGCAATCAGCCCCAGCATTTT.